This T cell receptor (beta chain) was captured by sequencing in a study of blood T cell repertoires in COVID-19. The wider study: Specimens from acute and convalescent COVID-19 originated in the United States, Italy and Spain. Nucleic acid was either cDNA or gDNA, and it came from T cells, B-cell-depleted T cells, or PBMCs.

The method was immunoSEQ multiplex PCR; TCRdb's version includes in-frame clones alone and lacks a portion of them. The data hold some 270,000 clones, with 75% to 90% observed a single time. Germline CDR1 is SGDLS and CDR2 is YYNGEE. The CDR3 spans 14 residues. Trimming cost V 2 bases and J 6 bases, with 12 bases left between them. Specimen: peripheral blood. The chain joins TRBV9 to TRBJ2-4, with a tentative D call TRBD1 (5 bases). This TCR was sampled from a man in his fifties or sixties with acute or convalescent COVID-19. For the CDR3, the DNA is TGTGCCAGCAGCGTGGGTCTAGGGGTAAACATTCAGTACTTC. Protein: CASSVGLGVNIQYF.